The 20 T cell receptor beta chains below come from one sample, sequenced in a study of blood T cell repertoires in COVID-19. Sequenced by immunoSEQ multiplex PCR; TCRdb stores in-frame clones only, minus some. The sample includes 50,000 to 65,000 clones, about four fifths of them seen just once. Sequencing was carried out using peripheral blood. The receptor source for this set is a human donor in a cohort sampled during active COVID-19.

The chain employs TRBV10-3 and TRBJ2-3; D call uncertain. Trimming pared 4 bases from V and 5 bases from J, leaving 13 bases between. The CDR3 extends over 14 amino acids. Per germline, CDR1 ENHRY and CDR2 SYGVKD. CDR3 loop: CAISGLDSRDTQYF. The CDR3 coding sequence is TGTGCCATCAGTGGACTTGATTCACGAGATACGCAGTATTTT.

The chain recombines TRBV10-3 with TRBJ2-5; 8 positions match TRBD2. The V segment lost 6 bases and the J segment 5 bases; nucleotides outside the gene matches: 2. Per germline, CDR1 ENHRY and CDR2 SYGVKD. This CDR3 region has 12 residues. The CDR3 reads CAIRGGGETQYF. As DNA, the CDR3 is TGTGCCATCAGAGGCGGGGGGGAGACCCAGTACTTC.

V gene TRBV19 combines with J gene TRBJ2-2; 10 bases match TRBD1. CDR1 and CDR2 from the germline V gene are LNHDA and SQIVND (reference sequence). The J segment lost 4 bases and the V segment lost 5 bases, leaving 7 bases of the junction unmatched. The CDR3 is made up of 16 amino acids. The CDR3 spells CASSRPTGGITGELFF. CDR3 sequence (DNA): TGTGCCAGTAGTCGACCGACAGGGGGCATCACCGGGGAGCTGTTTTTT. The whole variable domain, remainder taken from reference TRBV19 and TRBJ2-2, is DGGITQSPKYLFRKEGQNVTLSCEQNLNHDAMYWYRQDPGQGLRLIYYSQIVNDFQKGDIAEGYSVSREKKESFPLTVTSAQKNPTAFYLCASSRPTGGITGELFFGEGSRLTVL.

The CDR3 region is CASSLAGGFYNEQFF. The DNA for the CDR3 is TGTGCCAGCAGCTTAGCGGGGGGATTCTACAATGAGCAGTTCTTC. The chain carries TRBV28 and TRBJ2-1, with TRBD2 matching 10 bases. Unmatched junction bases numbered 5, after V lost 6 bases and J lost 3 bases. The CDR3 sequence is 15 residues long. Germline V CDR1 and CDR2: MDHEN, SYDVKM.

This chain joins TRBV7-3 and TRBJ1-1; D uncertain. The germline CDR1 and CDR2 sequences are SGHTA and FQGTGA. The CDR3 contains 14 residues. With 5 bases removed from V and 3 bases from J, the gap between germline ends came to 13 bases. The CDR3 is CASSPTGPDTEAFF. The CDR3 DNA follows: TGTGCCAGCAGCCCTACGGGTCCGGACACTGAAGCTTTCTTT.

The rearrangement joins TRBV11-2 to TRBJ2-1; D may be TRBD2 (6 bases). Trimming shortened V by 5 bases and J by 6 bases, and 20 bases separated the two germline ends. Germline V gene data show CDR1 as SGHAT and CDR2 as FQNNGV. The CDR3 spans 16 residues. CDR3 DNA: TGTGCCAGCAGCCCTCGGGGGTCGGGATGGGGCAATGAGCAGTTCTTC. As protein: CASSPRGSGWGNEQFF. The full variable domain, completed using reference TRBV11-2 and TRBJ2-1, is EAGVAQSPRYKIIEKRQSVAFWCNPISGHATLYWYQQILGQGPKLLIQFQNNGVVDDSQLPKDRFSAERLKGVDSTLKIQPAKLEDSAVYLCASSPRGSGWGNEQFFGPGTRLTVL.

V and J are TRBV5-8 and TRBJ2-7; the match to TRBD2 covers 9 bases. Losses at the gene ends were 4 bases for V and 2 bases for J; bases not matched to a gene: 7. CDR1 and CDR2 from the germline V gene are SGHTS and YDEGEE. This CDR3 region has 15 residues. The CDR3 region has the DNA TGTGCCAGCAGCCGGTCTGGCGGGGGGGCCTACGAGCAGTACTTC. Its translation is CASSRSGGGAYEQYF.

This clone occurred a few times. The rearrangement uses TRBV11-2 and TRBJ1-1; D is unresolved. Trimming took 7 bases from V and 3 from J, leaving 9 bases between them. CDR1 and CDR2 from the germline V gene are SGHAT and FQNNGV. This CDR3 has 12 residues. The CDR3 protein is CASNPRDTEAFF. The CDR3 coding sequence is TGTGCCAGCAACCCCCGGGACACTGAAGCTTTCTTT.

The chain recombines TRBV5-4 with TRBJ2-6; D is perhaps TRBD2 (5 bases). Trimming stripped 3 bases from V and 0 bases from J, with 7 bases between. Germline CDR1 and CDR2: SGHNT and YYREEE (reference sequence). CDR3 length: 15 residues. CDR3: CASSSRDSGANVLTF. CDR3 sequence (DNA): TGTGCCAGCAGCTCACGGGACTCTGGGGCCAACGTCCTGACTTTC.

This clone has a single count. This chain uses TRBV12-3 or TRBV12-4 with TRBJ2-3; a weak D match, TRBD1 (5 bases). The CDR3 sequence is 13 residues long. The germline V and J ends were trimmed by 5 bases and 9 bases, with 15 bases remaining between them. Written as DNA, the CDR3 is TGTGCCAGCAGTACTTCCCTCCAGGGCACGCAGTATTTT. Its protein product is CASSTSLQGTQYF.

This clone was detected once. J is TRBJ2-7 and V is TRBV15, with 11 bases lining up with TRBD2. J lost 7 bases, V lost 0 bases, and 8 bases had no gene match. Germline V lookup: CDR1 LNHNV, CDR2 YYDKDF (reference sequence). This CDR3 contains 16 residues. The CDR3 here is CATSREGASGRKEQYF. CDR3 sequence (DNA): TGTGCCACCAGCAGAGAAGGGGCTAGCGGGAGGAAAGAGCAGTACTTC.

The CDR3 coding sequence is TGTGCCTGGGGGGACTTTCTCCCGGGACAGGGTTTCGGGGTTGCCACTGAAGCTTTCTTT. Amino acids: CAWGDFLPGQGFGVATEAFF. The chain is built from TRBV30 and TRBJ1-1; 9 bases are shared with TRBD1. Germline V lookup: CDR1 GTSNPN, CDR2 SVGIG (reference sequence). J was trimmed by 4 bases and V by 5 bases; bases with no gene match: 26. CDR3 length: 20 residues.

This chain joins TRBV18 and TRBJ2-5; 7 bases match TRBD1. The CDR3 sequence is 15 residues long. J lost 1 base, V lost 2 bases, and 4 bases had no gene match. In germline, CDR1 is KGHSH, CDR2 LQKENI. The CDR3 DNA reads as TGTGCCAGCTCACCAAGACAGGGCACCCAAGAGACCCAGTACTTC. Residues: CASSPRQGTQETQYF.

The CDR3 spells CASSAGRGANVLTF. The CDR3 bases are TGCGCCAGCAGTGCCGGGAGGGGGGCCAACGTCCTGACTTTC. V gene TRBV10-2 combines with J gene TRBJ2-6, with TRBD2 matching over 7 bases. CDR1 is WSHSY and CDR2 is SAAADI in the germline V gene. After removal of 4 bases from V and 4 bases from J, the junction contained 1 base not matched to a gene. CDR3 length: 14 amino acids.

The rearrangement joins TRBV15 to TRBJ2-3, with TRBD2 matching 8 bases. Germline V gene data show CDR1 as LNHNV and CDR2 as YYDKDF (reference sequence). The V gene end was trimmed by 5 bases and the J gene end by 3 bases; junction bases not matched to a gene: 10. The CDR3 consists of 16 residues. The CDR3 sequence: CATSPRGGSKTDTQYF. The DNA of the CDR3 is TGTGCCACCAGCCCCCGGGGGGGGTCCAAAACAGATACGCAGTATTTT.

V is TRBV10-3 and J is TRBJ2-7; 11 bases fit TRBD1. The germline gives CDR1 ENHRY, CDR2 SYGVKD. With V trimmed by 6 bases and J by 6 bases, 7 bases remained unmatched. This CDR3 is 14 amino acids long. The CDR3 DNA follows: TGTGCCATCAGGGGGACCGGGACAGGGGGCGAGCAGTACTTC. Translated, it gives CAIRGTGTGGEQYF.

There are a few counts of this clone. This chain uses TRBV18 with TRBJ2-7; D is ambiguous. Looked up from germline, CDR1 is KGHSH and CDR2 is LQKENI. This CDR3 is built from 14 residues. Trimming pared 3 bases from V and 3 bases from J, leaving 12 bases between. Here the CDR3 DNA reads TGTGCCAGCTCACCCGCAGGCTCCCTCTACGAGCAGTACTTC. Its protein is CASSPAGSLYEQYF. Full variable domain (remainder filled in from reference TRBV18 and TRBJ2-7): NAGVMQNPRHLVRRRGQEARLRCSPMKGHSHVYWYRQLPEEGLKFMVYLQKENIIDESGMPKERFSAEFPKEGPSILRIQQVVRGDSAAYFCASSPAGSLYEQYFGPGTRLTVT.

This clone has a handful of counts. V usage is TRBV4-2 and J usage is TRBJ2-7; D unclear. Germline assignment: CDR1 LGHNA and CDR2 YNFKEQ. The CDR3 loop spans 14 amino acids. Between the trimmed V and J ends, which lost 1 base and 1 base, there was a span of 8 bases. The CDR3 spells CASSQVGDSYEQYF. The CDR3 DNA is TGTGCCAGCAGCCAAGTAGGAGATTCCTACGAGCAGTACTTC.

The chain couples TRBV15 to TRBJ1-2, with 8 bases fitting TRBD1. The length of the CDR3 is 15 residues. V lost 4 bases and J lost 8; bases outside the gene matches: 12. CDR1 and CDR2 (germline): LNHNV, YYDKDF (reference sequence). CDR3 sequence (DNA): TGTGCCACCAGCACGTTAAGCCAGGGGGCAGGGGGCTACACCTTC. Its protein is CATSTLSQGAGGYTF.

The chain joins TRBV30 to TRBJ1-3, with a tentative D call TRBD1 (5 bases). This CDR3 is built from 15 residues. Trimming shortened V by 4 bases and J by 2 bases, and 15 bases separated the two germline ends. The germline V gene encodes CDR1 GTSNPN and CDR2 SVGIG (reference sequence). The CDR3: CAWTPRGAAGNTIYF. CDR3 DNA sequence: TGTGCCTGGACCCCCCGCGGGGCAGCTGGAAACACCATATATTTT.